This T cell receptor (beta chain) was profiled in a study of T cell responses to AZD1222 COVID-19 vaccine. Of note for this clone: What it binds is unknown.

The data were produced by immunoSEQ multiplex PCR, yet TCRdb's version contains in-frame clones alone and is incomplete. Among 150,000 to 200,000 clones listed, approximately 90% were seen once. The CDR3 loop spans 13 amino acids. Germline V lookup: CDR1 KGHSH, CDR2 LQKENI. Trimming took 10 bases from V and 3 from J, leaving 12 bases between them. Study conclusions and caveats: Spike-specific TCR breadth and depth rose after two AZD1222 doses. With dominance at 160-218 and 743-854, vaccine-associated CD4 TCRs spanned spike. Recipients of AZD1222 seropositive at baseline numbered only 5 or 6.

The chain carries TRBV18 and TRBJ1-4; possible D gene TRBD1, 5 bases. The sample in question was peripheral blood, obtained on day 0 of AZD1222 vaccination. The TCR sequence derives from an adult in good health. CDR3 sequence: CATQGTSNEKLFF. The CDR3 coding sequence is TGTGCCACCCAGGGAACGTCTAATGAAAAACTGTTTTTT.